The 10 T cell receptor beta chains reported below all come from one sample, sequenced in a study of T cells expressing NK-cell markers. No DNA is given; TCRdb re-called the 5' RACE reads and lists each CDR3 protein once. This listing includes about 450,000 distinct CDR3 sequences. Sample: blood T cells: a sorted CD56 or NKG2C T cell subset, CD4+ or CD8+ T cells, or bulk PBMC T cells (not recorded which). These receptors all stem from a woman between 18 and 70 years old in good health.

The rearrangement links TRBV20-1 to TRBJ1-5. Germline values: CDR1 DFQATT, CDR2 SNEGSKA (reference sequence). CDR3 size: 12 residues. The CDR3 sequence: CGSGVGNQPQHF.

This chain uses TRBV20-1 with TRBJ1-2; the D gene TCRdb calls, TRBD1, cannot be checked with no DNA. From germline, CDR1 is DFQATT and CDR2 SNEGSKA (reference sequence). This CDR3 has 15 amino acids. CDR3 loop: CSASPPGQGAAGYTF.

V gene TRBV12-3 or TRBV12-4 combines with J gene TRBJ2-3; checking the TCRdb D call of TRBD1 is not possible without DNA. This CDR3 is 15 amino acids long. The CDR3 spells CASRSQGAPADTQYF.

The chain uses TRBV7-2 and TRBJ1-4; no DNA is available, so the TRBD1 call from TCRdb remains unchecked. Germline-derived CDR1 and CDR2 are SGHTA and FQGNSA. There are 17 residues in the CDR3. This CDR3 reads CASSALAGVNPNEKLFF. The complete variable domain, with remaining parts taken from reference TRBV7-2 and TRBJ1-4, reads GAGVSQSPSNKVTEKGKDVELRCDPISGHTALYWYRQSLGQGLEFLIYFQGNSAPDKSGLPSDRFSAERTGGSVSTLTIQRTQQEDSAVYLCASSALAGVNPNEKLFFGSGTQLSVL.

CDR3 sequence reads: CASRTSGETPFGTQYF. The V call is TRBV19, the J call TRBJ2-5; TCRdb returns TRBD2, unconfirmable since there is no DNA. This CDR3 is built from 16 residues. Germline assignment: CDR1 LNHDA and CDR2 SQIVND (reference sequence).

J is TRBJ1-2 and V is TRBV27; the D gene TCRdb calls, TRBD1, cannot be checked with no DNA. The CDR3 spans 17 residues. CDR1 is MNHEY and CDR2 is SMNVEV in the germline V gene (reference sequence). The CDR3 sequence is CASSLARGTSTHYGYTF.

The J gene is TRBJ2-5, the V gene TRBV7-3; absent DNA, TCRdb's TRBD2 call cannot be checked. Germline CDR1 is SGHTA and CDR2 is FQGTGA. CDR3 length: 18 amino acids. CDR3 sequence: CASSLIPMAGGTQETQYF. The full variable domain, in which reference TRBV7-3 and TRBJ2-5 provide the parts outside the CDR3, is GAGVSQTPSNKVTEKGKYVELRCDPISGHTALYWYRQSLGQGPEFLIYFQGTGAADDSGLPNDRFFAVRPEGSVSTLKIQRTERGDSAVYLCASSLIPMAGGTQETQYFGPGTRLLVL.

V and J are TRBV28 and TRBJ2-5; TCRdb lists TRBD1, though no DNA is available to test this call. Per germline, CDR1 MDHEN and CDR2 SYDVKM. The CDR3 has 15 residues. CDR3: CASSPLSAGVETQYF.

This sequence joins TRBV11-2 and TRBJ1-2; the D call from TCRdb, TRBD1, cannot be confirmed without DNA. Germline V lookup: CDR1 SGHAT, CDR2 FQNNGV. The length of the CDR3 is 13 residues. The CDR3 region is CASSFAGGLGYTF.

J is TRBJ1-5 and V is TRBV20-1. Germline V CDR1 and CDR2: DFQATT, SNEGSKA (reference sequence). The CDR3 length is 11 residues. CDR3 in amino acids: CSAGGDQPQHF.